These 5 T cell receptor beta chains were all obtained from the same sample, sequenced in a study of T-cell reconstitution after alpha-beta-depleted transplantation in children. The authors prepared the TCRbeta library with unique molecular identifiers. MiXCR, run by TCRdb on the PCR reads, gives a single entry per CDR3 protein. Of fewer than 700,000 distinct CDR3 sequences in the sample, about an eighth were seen once. Sequenced material: PBMCs, mostly from graft donor cells, taken 360 days after TCRalphabeta/CD19-depleted stem cell transplant. Receptor source: a male patient aged 10-17 years who had a stem cell transplant for acute myeloid leukemia, so the T cells may come from the graft donor.

This clonotype was recorded many times. The chain joins TRBV7-2 to TRBJ2-7; D assignment may be TRBD1 or TRBD2 (5 bases each). V was clipped by 3 bases and J by 5 bases, with 11 bases between them. The CDR3 extends over 13 amino acids. The germline V gene has CDR1 SGHTA and CDR2 FQGNSA. CDR3 sequence: CASSFPGAHEQYF. The CDR3 DNA reads as TGTGCCAGCAGCTTTCCCGGGGCCCACGAGCAGTACTTC.

J is TRBJ2-4 and V is TRBV21-1; the DNA was not used to check the table's D call, TRBD1. TRBV21-1 is reported as a pseudogene. The CDR3 totals 17 residues. DNA for the CDR3: TGTGCCAGCAGCGCCAAACAGGGGGAAGGTACCAAAAACATTCAGTACTTC. Translating it yields CASSAKQGEGTKNIQYF.

This clonotype was seen a few times. This chain links TRBV7-2 with TRBJ2-7; TRBD2 aligns across 8 bases. V shed 3 bases, J shed 2 bases, and the junction held 6 bases outside the gene matches. From germline, CDR1 is SGHTA and CDR2 FQGNSA. The CDR3 consists of 15 residues. CDR3 in DNA: TGTGCCAGCAGCTTTAAGACTAGCGTACCCTACGAGCAGTACTTC. This sequence encodes CASSFKTSVPYEQYF.

This clonotype was recorded at least ten times. The chain joins TRBV20-1 to TRBJ2-3, with D maybe TRBD1 (5 bases). Between the trimmed V and J ends, which lost 0 bases and 0 bases, there was a span of 13 bases. Germline lookup yields CDR1 DFQATT and CDR2 SNEGSKA (reference sequence). CDR3 size: 16 residues. The CDR3 here is CSARDYLGLSTDTQYF. CDR3 DNA: TGCAGTGCTAGAGATTACCTGGGGCTAAGCACAGATACGCAGTATTTT.

This chain joins TRBV24-1 and TRBJ2-2; D remains ambiguous. Germline CDR1 and CDR2: KGHDR and SFDVKD. CDR3 size: 14 residues. Trimming cost V 5 bases and J 6 bases, with 12 bases left between them. The CDR3 here is CATSALLGSGELFF. CDR3 DNA: TGTGCCACCAGTGCCCTACTCGGTTCCGGGGAGCTGTTTTTT.